The rows below give T cell receptor beta chains drawn from one sample of a study of shared clonotypes between healthy human individuals. Only in-frame clones appear in the TCRdb table, and some are missing; sequencing was by immunoSEQ multiplex PCR. The sample records some 96,000 clones, about 45% being singletons. Material: PBMCs. Every receptor here comes from a woman in her thirties or forties in good health. Some clones in this sample may be carry-over from other donors' samples. The CDR3 runs from the conserved cysteine through the conserved F or W. D genes are given only for firm matches. Size is stated for part of the rows, as once, few or many counts, or as a class when the clone is expanded.

D gene: TRBD1
J gene: TRBJ2-7
clone size: many
V gene: TRBV9
CDR3 DNA: TGTGCCAGCAGCGTAGGACAGGGTTTGAGTTACGAGCAGTACTTC
CDR3 protein: CASSVGQGLSYEQYF

D gene: TRBD1
J gene: TRBJ2-3
clone size: -
V gene: TRBV7-9
CDR3 DNA: TGTGCCAGCAGCTTACCTCCGGGACAGACCACAGATACGCAGTATTTT
CDR3 protein: CASSLPPGQTTDTQYF

D gene: TRBD1
J gene: TRBJ2-7
clone size: few
V gene: TRBV7-8
CDR3 DNA: TGTGCCAGCAGCTGGACAGGGGGCAACGACGAGCAGTACTTC
CDR3 protein: CASSWTGGNDEQYF

D gene: TRBD2
J gene: TRBJ2-7
clone size: few
V gene: TRBV28
CDR3 DNA: TGTGCCAGCAGGGCTAGCGGGTCCGCCTCCTACGAGCAGTACTTC
CDR3 protein: CASRASGSASYEQYF

D gene: TRBD1
J gene: TRBJ2-6
clone size: -
V gene: TRBV4-2
CDR3 DNA: TGTGCCAGCAGCCAAGCGGGACAGGGGGCGGCAGGGGCCAACGTCCTGACCTTC
CDR3 protein: CASSQAGQGAAGANVLTF

D gene: -
J gene: TRBJ1-2
clone size: few
V gene: TRBV25-1
CDR3 DNA: TGTGCCAGCTCGTGGCAGAACTATGGCTACACCTTC
CDR3 protein: CASSWQNYGYTF

D gene: -
J gene: TRBJ1-6
clone size: few
V gene: TRBV6-5
CDR3 DNA: TGTGCCAGCAGTTACGGAGCGAATTCACCCCTCCACTTT
CDR3 protein: CASSYGANSPLHF

D gene: -
J gene: TRBJ1-5
clone size: -
V gene: TRBV6-5
CDR3 DNA: TGTGCCATCAGTGAGAATTATAGCAATCAGCCCCAGCATTTT
CDR3 protein: CAISENYSNQPQHF

D gene: TRBD1
J gene: TRBJ1-4
clone size: few
V gene: TRBV6-6
CDR3 DNA: TGTGCCAGCAGTTACTCGACAGGGGGAGTGGAAAAACTGTTTTTT
CDR3 protein: CASSYSTGGVEKLFF

D gene: -
J gene: TRBJ2-7
clone size: many
V gene: TRBV11-2
CDR3 DNA: TGTGCCAGCAGCAGGACTGTAAGCTCCTACGAGCAGTACTTC
CDR3 protein: CASSRTVSSYEQYF

D gene: TRBD1
J gene: TRBJ2-7
clone size: medium-sized
V gene: TRBV6-1
CDR3 DNA: TGTGCCAGCAGTCCGACAGGGGGGCTCTACGAGCAGTACTTC
CDR3 protein: CASSPTGGLYEQYF

D gene: TRBD1
J gene: TRBJ1-5
clone size: -
V gene: TRBV2
CDR3 DNA: TGTGCCAGCAGCGGGGACAGCCGCAATCAGCCCCAGCATTTT
CDR3 protein: CASSGDSRNQPQHF

D gene: -
J gene: TRBJ1-6
clone size: -
V gene: TRBV30
CDR3 DNA: TGTGCTCGCCAGACAGCTTCTTGGGATTCACCCCTCCACTTT
CDR3 protein: CARQTASWDSPLHF

D gene: -
J gene: TRBJ1-4
clone size: many
V gene: TRBV29-1
CDR3 DNA: TGCAGCGCCTGTTTGGACCCTAATGAAAAACTGTTTTTT
CDR3 protein: CSACLDPNEKLFF

D gene: -
J gene: TRBJ2-5
clone size: -
V gene: TRBV29-1
CDR3 DNA: TGCAGCGTTGAATGGCCTAGCAGGACAGAGACCCAGTACTTC
CDR3 protein: CSVEWPSRTETQYF

D gene: -
J gene: TRBJ1-5
clone size: many
V gene: TRBV6-4
CDR3 DNA: TGTGCCAGCAGCCGGGAAATCAATCAGCCCCAGCATTTT
CDR3 protein: CASSREINQPQHF

D gene: TRBD2
J gene: TRBJ2-1
clone size: -
V gene: TRBV6-6
CDR3 DNA: TGTGCCAGCAGCTTAGCGGGAGACTGCAATGAGCAGTTCTTC
CDR3 protein: CASSLAGDCNEQFF

D gene: TRBD1
J gene: TRBJ1-2
clone size: -
V gene: TRBV28
CDR3 DNA: TGTGCCAGCTGGGGACAGGGGCCTAGGGATGGCTACACCTTC
CDR3 protein: CASWGQGPRDGYTF

D gene: -
J gene: TRBJ2-7
clone size: once
V gene: TRBV18
CDR3 DNA: TGTGCCAGCTCACCACCCCGCCTTGGGGGAGTGTTGTACGAGCAGTACTTC
CDR3 protein: CASSPPRLGGVLYEQYF

D gene: -
J gene: TRBJ2-2
clone size: few
V gene: TRBV25-1
CDR3 DNA: TGTGCCAGCAGTGAATCTACCGGGGAGCTGTTTTTT
CDR3 protein: CASSESTGELFF

D gene: -
J gene: TRBJ2-3
clone size: -
V gene: TRBV5-1
CDR3 DNA: TGCGCCAGCAGCTTGGATCCTTCGGGCACAGATACGCAGTATTTT
CDR3 protein: CASSLDPSGTDTQYF

D gene: -
J gene: TRBJ1-2
clone size: few
V gene: TRBV6-5
CDR3 DNA: TGTGCCAGCAGCCTGAGGACCGCAGAAACGGGCTACACCTTC
CDR3 protein: CASSLRTAETGYTF

D gene: -
J gene: TRBJ1-2
clone size: many
V gene: TRBV2
CDR3 DNA: TGTGCCAGCAGTCTTGGGAGCTACGATGGCTACACCTTC
CDR3 protein: CASSLGSYDGYTF

D gene: TRBD2
J gene: TRBJ2-7
clone size: -
V gene: TRBV5-4
CDR3 DNA: TGTGCCAGCAGCTCCTCAACTCGGACTAGCGGGAACTACGAGCAGTACTTC
CDR3 protein: CASSSSTRTSGNYEQYF

D gene: -
J gene: TRBJ1-6
clone size: -
V gene: TRBV7-2
CDR3 DNA: TGTGCCAGCAGCTATTCAGCCAGCTCCTATAATTCACCCCTCCACTTT
CDR3 protein: CASSYSASSYNSPLHF

D gene: -
J gene: TRBJ1-5
clone size: -
V gene: TRBV28
CDR3 DNA: TGTGCCAGCAGTTTAAGTCCGGGGCTGAGCAATCAGCCCCAGCATTTT
CDR3 protein: CASSLSPGLSNQPQHF

D gene: TRBD1
J gene: TRBJ1-1
clone size: once
V gene: TRBV28
CDR3 DNA: TGTGCCAGCAGTACGGGACAGGATCCCAACACTGAAGCTTTCTTT
CDR3 protein: CASSTGQDPNTEAFF

D gene: -
J gene: TRBJ2-7
clone size: many
V gene: TRBV6-1
CDR3 DNA: TGTGCCAGCAGTGAAGCTAACTACGAGCAGTACTTC
CDR3 protein: CASSEANYEQYF

D gene: -
J gene: TRBJ1-2
clone size: few
V gene: TRBV30
CDR3 DNA: TGTGCCTGGAGTCCCCAGGGCACTAACTATGGCTACACCTTC
CDR3 protein: CAWSPQGTNYGYTF

D gene: -
J gene: TRBJ2-7
clone size: -
V gene: TRBV28
CDR3 DNA: TGTGCCAGCAGTAGAAACCTAGCTACATACGAGCAGTACTTC
CDR3 protein: CASSRNLATYEQYF

D gene: -
J gene: TRBJ1-2
clone size: -
V gene: TRBV30
CDR3 DNA: TGTGCCTGGAGTGAGAATTTGGAGGCAGGGGCGCTCCCTAACTATGGCTACACCTTC
CDR3 protein: CAWSENLEAGALPNYGYTF